What follows are 8 T cell receptor beta chains derived from one specimen sequenced in a study of cytomegalovirus exposure and HLA in healthy donors. PCR used 60 Vbeta primers and 13 Jbeta primers. Measured with immunoSEQ multiplex PCR; TCRdb has only the in-frame clones, and not every one. Altogether about 130,000 clones are present, 80% being singletons, with the ten largest covering roughly 9.6%. The sequencing sample was made of PBMCs. These receptor sequences come from a man in his thirties or forties in good health and CMV-seropositive.

The genes are TRBV2 and TRBJ2-5; D gene unclear. CDR1 SNHLY and CDR2 FYNNEI come from the germline V gene. This CDR3 contains 12 residues. V shed 4 bases and J shed 0 bases, with 3 bases lying between them. CDR3 bases: TGTGCCAGCAGTGGAGACCAAGAGACCCAGTACTTC. This codes for CASSGDQETQYF.

The V gene is TRBV4-2, the J gene TRBJ2-5, with 11 bases identical to TRBD2. This CDR3 contains 18 residues. With V trimmed by 5 bases and J by 1 base, 12 bases remained unmatched. From germline, CDR1 is LGHNA and CDR2 YNFKEQ. The CDR3 loop reads CASSASVYSGGAQETQYF. In DNA form, the CDR3 reads TGTGCCAGCAGCGCTTCGGTATATAGCGGGGGGGCCCAAGAGACCCAGTACTTC.

The chain uses TRBV19 and TRBJ1-5; a weak D match, TRBD1 (5 bases). V lost 5 bases, J lost 2 bases, and 13 bases lay in between. Germline-derived CDR1 and CDR2 are LNHDA and SQIVND (reference sequence). This CDR3 region has 15 residues. CDR3 protein: CASSRTGHGNQPQHF. The CDR3 DNA reads TGTGCCAGTAGTCGAACAGGACACGGCAATCAGCCCCAGCATTTT.

The V call is TRBV10-3, the J call TRBJ2-7; weak D call: TRBD1 (5 bases). The CDR3 has 14 amino acids. Germline V lookup: CDR1 ENHRY, CDR2 SYGVKD. Trimming cost V 2 bases and J 5 bases, with 13 bases left between them. CDR3 sequence: CAISETLGPDEQYF. CDR3 coding DNA: TGTGCCATCAGTGAGACCCTGGGGCCTGACGAGCAGTACTTC.

This chain connects TRBV7-9 to TRBJ1-6; tentative D call: TRBD1 (5 bases). This CDR3 region has 13 residues. V was pared by 9 bases and J by 6 bases, with 12 bases between. Germline V gives CDR1 SEHNR, CDR2 FQNEAQ (reference sequence). In DNA, the CDR3 is TGTGCCAGTAACGGGGGAGGTAATTCACCCCTCCACTTT. This translates into CASNGGGNSPLHF.

V usage is TRBV2 and J usage is TRBJ2-1; tentative D call: TRBD2 (5 bases). CDR1 is SNHLY, CDR2 FYNNEI, per germline. The length of the CDR3 is 12 residues. The V end was cut by 0 bases, the J end by 12 bases, with 9 bases between. CDR3 in amino acids: CASSEARAGQFF. For the CDR3, the DNA is TGTGCCAGCAGTGAAGCGAGGGCTGGGCAGTTCTTC.

This clone appeared a few times. This chain joins TRBV7-6 and TRBJ2-7; D possibly corresponds to TRBD2 (6 bases). The V gene lost 3 bases and the J gene lost 4 bases, with 16 bases spanning the gap. This CDR3 contains 15 residues. CDR1 and CDR2 (germline): SGHVS, FNYEAQ. CDR3 loop: CASSFLEGKGYEQYF. The CDR3 nucleotides are TGTGCCAGCAGCTTCTTGGAGGGGAAGGGGTACGAGCAGTACTTC.

The V and J genes are TRBV9 and TRBJ2-1; 8 positions match TRBD2. CDR1 is SGDLS, CDR2 YYNGEE, per germline. V lost 0 bases and J lost 1; bases outside the gene matches: 6. CDR3 size: 17 residues. The CDR3 is CASSVGPGGYSYNEQFF. The CDR3 nucleotides read TGTGCCAGCAGCGTAGGTCCGGGGGGGTATTCCTACAATGAGCAGTTCTTC.